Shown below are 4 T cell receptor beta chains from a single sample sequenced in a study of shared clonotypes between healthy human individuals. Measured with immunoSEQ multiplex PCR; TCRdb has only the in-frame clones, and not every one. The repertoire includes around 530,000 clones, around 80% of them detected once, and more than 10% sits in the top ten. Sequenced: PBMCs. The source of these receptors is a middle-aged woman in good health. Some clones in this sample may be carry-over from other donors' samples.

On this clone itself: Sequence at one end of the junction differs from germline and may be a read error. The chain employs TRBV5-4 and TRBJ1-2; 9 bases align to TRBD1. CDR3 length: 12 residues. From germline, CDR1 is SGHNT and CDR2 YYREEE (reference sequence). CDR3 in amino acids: CASSHEGQGGIF. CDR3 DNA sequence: TGTGCCAGCAGCCATGAGGGACAGGGAGGTATCTTC.

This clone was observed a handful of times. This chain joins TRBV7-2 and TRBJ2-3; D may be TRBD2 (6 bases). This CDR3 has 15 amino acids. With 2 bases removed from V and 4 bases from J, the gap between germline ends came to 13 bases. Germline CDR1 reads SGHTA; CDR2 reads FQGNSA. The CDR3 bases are TGTGCCAGCAGCTTACAGTCTCGGGAGTCAGATACGCAGTATTTT. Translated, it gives CASSLQSRESDTQYF.

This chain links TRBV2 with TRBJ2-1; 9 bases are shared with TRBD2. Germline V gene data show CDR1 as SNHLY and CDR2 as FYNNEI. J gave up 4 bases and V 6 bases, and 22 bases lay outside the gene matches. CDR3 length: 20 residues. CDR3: CASRPARAGGRFGGYNEQFF. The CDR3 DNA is TGTGCCAGCAGACCCGCCAGGGCGGGAGGGCGCTTTGGTGGATACAATGAGCAGTTCTTC. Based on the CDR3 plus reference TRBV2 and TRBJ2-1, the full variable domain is EPEVTQTPSHQVTQMGQEVILRCVPISNHLYFYWYRQILGQKVEFLVSFYNNEISEKSEIFDDQFSVERPDGSNFTLKIRSTKLEDSAMYFCASRPARAGGRFGGYNEQFFGPGTRLTVL.

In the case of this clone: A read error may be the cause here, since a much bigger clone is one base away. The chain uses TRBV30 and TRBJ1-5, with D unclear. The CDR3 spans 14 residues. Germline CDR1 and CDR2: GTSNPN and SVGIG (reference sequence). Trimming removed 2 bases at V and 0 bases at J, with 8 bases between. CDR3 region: CAWSQYSSNQPQHF. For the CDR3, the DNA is TGTGCCTGGAGTCAGTACAGTAGCAATCAGCCCCAGCATTTT.